This T cell receptor beta chain derives from a study of response to subunit inactivated influenza vaccine. Notes on the study in general: Authors suggested seasonal influenza vaccinations each recruit few new T cells.

Germline V gives CDR1 DFQATT, CDR2 SNEGSKA (reference sequence). V trimming: 5 bases; J trimming: 5 bases; junction bases outside the gene matches: 12. The CDR3 extends over 14 amino acids. Note on this clonotype: Antigen: not known.

Each CDR3 protein is one row after TCRdb ran MiXCR on the RT-PCR reads. The sample shows 200,000 to 250,000 distinct CDR3 sequences, 12% of them seen only once. The chain has TRBV20-1 and TRBJ2-7, with 7 bases that match TRBD2. This sequence originates from a man aged 45-65 years who received an inactivated influenza vaccine. The source was non-naive T cells sorted from PBMCs, collected about 14 days before vaccination. The CDR3 DNA reads as TGCAGTGCTGAGTTCTCAGAGGGAGGGGACGAGCAGTACTTC. Translating it yields CSAEFSEGGDEQYF.